The 27 T cell receptor beta chains below were found in one sample sequenced in a study of blood T cells in healthy people across ages. Primed by a sample-barcoded 5' primer and a J-beta primer mix, a second PCR proceeded for about 6 to 12 cycles. A single record per CDR3 protein comes from TCRdb applying MiXCR to the 5' RACE reads. The sample has around 750,000 distinct CDR3 sequences; roughly 50% are singletons. The sequenced material came from blood. The receptors derive from an elderly man in good health.

The chain is built from TRBV6-2 or TRBV6-3 and TRBJ1-1; TRBD1 agrees at 8 bases. V was clipped by 6 bases and J by 6 bases; unmatched bases: 6. Germline CDR1 and CDR2: MNHEY and SVGEGT. The CDR3 runs 13 residues. The CDR3 protein is CASRTDRASEAFF. CDR3 nucleotides: TGTGCCAGCAGAACGGACAGGGCCTCTGAAGCTTTCTTT.

This sequence joins TRBV3-1 and TRBJ2-1, with TRBD2 identical over 16 bases. The CDR3 is made up of 17 amino acids. CDR1 is LGHDT, CDR2 YNNKEL, per germline (reference sequence). With 0 bases clipped from V and 9 bases from J, the junction kept 5 bases outside the gene matches. The CDR3 protein is CASSQDQGLAGGGEQFF. The CDR3 DNA reads as TGTGCCAGCAGCCAAGATCAGGGACTAGCGGGAGGGGGTGAGCAGTTCTTC.

This clonotype was observed a few times. The rearrangement joins TRBV7-9 to TRBJ2-3; 9 nucleotides agree with TRBD2. V was pared by 4 bases and J by 14 bases, with 19 bases of the junction left unmatched. The V gene's germline CDR1 is SEHNR and CDR2 FQNEAQ (reference sequence). The CDR3 contains 16 residues. CDR3 DNA: TGTGCCAGCAGCTCGTCCCCGGGACTAGCCCACAGATACGCGTATTTT. Translated: CASSSSPGLAHRYAYF.

This chain uses TRBV27 with TRBJ2-7; perhaps TRBD1 as D (6 bases). The DNA end is more similar to TRBJ2-5, so the J call may be wrong. The CDR3 has 14 amino acids. Germline CDR1 and CDR2: MNHEY and SMNVEV (reference sequence). In nucleotides, the CDR3 is TGTGCCAGCAGTTTCCTTCCCAGGGGAGAGACCCAGTACTTC. This translates into CASSFLPRGETQYF.

A word on this clonotype: This may be a read error, as it is one base from a much larger clone. The chain has TRBV2 and TRBJ2-7, with 9 bases identical to TRBD1. V dropped 6 bases and J dropped 6; count of bases not matched to a gene: 6. CDR1 and CDR2 from the germline V gene are SNHLY and FYNNEI. There are 13 residues in the CDR3. Written as DNA, the CDR3 is TGTGCCAGCAGCCTTACAGGGGGCGGCGAGCAGTACTTC. Protein product: CASSLTGGGEQYF.

The chain links TRBV20-1 to TRBJ2-3, with 7 nucleotides matching TRBD2. After removal of 6 bases from V and 2 bases from J, the junction contained 8 bases not matched to a gene. Germline CDR1 DFQATT, CDR2 SNEGSKA (reference sequence). This CDR3 has 14 amino acids. DNA for the CDR3: TGCAGTGCCGCCGGGGACTATCCCACAGATACGCAGTATTTT. It codes for CSAAGDYPTDTQYF.

This sequence joins TRBV3-1 and TRBJ1-1, with unresolved D. The V gene lost 4 bases and the J gene lost 2 bases, with 14 bases spanning the gap. The length of the CDR3 is 15 residues. CDR1 is LGHDT and CDR2 is YNNKEL in the germline V gene (reference sequence). The CDR3 loop is CASSLEGAGNTEAFF. The CDR3 DNA sequence: TGTGCCAGCAGCCTAGAGGGCGCAGGAAACACTGAAGCTTTCTTT.

This clonotype has only a few counts. V usage is TRBV11-1 and J usage is TRBJ2-1; D tentatively fits TRBD1 or TRBD2 (5 bases each). CDR1 is SGHAT and CDR2 is FQDESV in the germline V gene (reference sequence). The CDR3 has 12 amino acids. Trimming pared 5 bases from V and 10 bases from J, leaving 12 bases between. The CDR3 loop reads CASSPVRDEQFF. As DNA, the CDR3 is TGTGCCAGCAGCCCCGTCAGGGACGAGCAGTTCTTC.

Comment on this clonotype: One end of the junction does not line up with germline, which may come from a read error. The chain recombines TRBV20-1 with TRBJ2-3; TRBD2 agrees at 7 bases. Germline values: CDR1 DFQATT, CDR2 SNEGSKA (reference sequence). This CDR3 has 15 residues. CDR3 nucleotide sequence: TGCAGTGCAACAAAGGCCGGGGGGAGCACATATACGCAGTATTTT. Its translation is CSATKAGGSTYTQYF.

This clonotype was observed a few times. The chain carries TRBV6-5 and TRBJ2-7, with TRBD1 matching over 10 bases. With 6 bases clipped from V and 4 bases from J, the junction kept 6 bases outside the gene matches. Germline CDR1 and CDR2: MNHEY and SVGAGI. The CDR3 is made up of 14 amino acids. CDR3 region: CASSDRGQGYEQYF. CDR3 nucleotide sequence: TGTGCCAGCAGCGACCGGGGACAGGGGTACGAGCAGTACTTC.

This chain uses TRBV13 with TRBJ2-7; 8 positions agree with TRBD1. Trimming removed 5 bases from V and 2 bases from J; junction bases left unmatched: 5. The germline gives CDR1 PRHDT, CDR2 FYEKMQ (reference sequence). This CDR3 has 14 amino acids. CDR3 amino acids: CASSANRGAYEQYF. CDR3 coding DNA: TGTGCCAGCAGCGCAAACAGGGGGGCCTACGAGCAGTACTTC.

The chain couples TRBV20-1 to TRBJ2-3, with 7 bases fitting TRBD2. With V trimmed by 6 bases and J by 14 bases, 11 bases remained unmatched. The CDR3 runs 11 residues. Germline CDR1 DFQATT, CDR2 SNEGSKA (reference sequence). The CDR3 protein is CSARRDYLRYF. DNA of the CDR3: TGCAGTGCACGCCGGGACTACCTCCGGTATTTT.

In this sample, this clonotype turned up many times. CDR3 amino acids: CASSHDLAADTQYF. The DNA of the CDR3 is TGTGCCAGCAGCCATGACTTAGCAGCAGATACGCAGTATTTT. V and J are TRBV4-2 and TRBJ2-3; D ambiguous. Between the trimmed V and J ends, which lost 3 bases and 4 bases, there was a span of 11 bases. The length of the CDR3 is 14 residues. Germline V gives CDR1 LGHNA, CDR2 YNFKEQ.

This clonotype has only a few counts. The chain's CDR3 is CASSLRDAAYEQYF. In nucleotides, the CDR3 is TGTGCCAGCAGCCTCCGGGACGCCGCCTACGAGCAGTACTTC. The chain is built from TRBV7-2 and TRBJ2-7; D may match TRBD1 or TRBD2 (5 bases each). V lost 5 bases, J lost 2 bases, and 13 bases lay in between. CDR1 is SGHTA and CDR2 is FQGNSA in the germline V gene. The CDR3 has 14 residues.

The V and J genes are TRBV5-1 and TRBJ2-3, with TRBD2 matching over 15 bases. This CDR3 has 17 residues. CDR1 is SGHRS, CDR2 YFSETQ, per germline. V lost 1 base and J lost 14; bases outside the gene matches: 14. This CDR3 is CASSLTSGTSGRIDAYF. The CDR3 nucleotides are TGCGCCAGCAGCTTGACCTCCGGGACTAGCGGGAGGATAGACGCGTATTTT.

The chain uses TRBV2 and TRBJ2-4; D gene uncertain. V was cut by 6 bases and J by 2 bases, with 17 bases left in between. The CDR3 consists of 16 residues. Germline CDR1 SNHLY, CDR2 FYNNEI. The CDR3 sequence is CASSAEDGRPKNIQYF. CDR3 nucleotide sequence: TGTGCCAGCAGCGCTGAGGACGGAAGACCCAAAAACATTCAGTACTTC.

This clonotype was picked up a small number of times. This chain joins TRBV12-3 or TRBV12-4 and TRBJ2-7, with D unclear. With 3 bases removed from V and 6 bases from J, the gap between germline ends came to 9 bases. This CDR3 spans 12 amino acids. The CDR3 here is CASSLGSGEQYF. The DNA for the CDR3 is TGTGCCAGCAGTTTGGGGTCGGGCGAGCAGTACTTC.

The chain links TRBV12-3 or TRBV12-4 to TRBJ2-3; D is perhaps TRBD1 (6 bases). The ends were cut back, 6 bases at V and 0 bases at J, with 13 bases in the middle. This CDR3 comprises 15 residues. The CDR3 bases are TGTGCCAGCAGCAAACAGGGCCCTAGCACAGATACGCAGTATTTT. Translation: CASSKQGPSTDTQYF.

V gene TRBV6-5 combines with J gene TRBJ2-7, with 9 bases aligning to TRBD1. The length of the CDR3 is 16 residues. In germline, CDR1 is MNHEY, CDR2 SVGAGI. The ends lost 5 bases at V and 3 bases at J; junction bases unmatched: 11. The CDR3 region is CASSPPSDRGFYEQYF. CDR3 sequence (DNA): TGTGCCAGCAGTCCCCCCTCCGACAGGGGGTTCTACGAGCAGTACTTC.

This clonotype was detected a few times. The chain links TRBV10-3 to TRBJ2-7; 9 nucleotides agree with TRBD1. CDR1 ENHRY and CDR2 SYGVKD come from the germline V gene. With 6 bases clipped from V and 3 bases from J, the junction kept 6 bases outside the gene matches. This CDR3 contains 14 residues. Here the CDR3 reads CAISDGDRDYEQYF. The CDR3 region has the DNA TGTGCCATCAGCGATGGGGACAGGGACTACGAGCAGTACTTC.

The chain employs TRBV15 and TRBJ1-4, with D unclear. CDR3 size: 15 residues. From germline, CDR1 is LNHNV and CDR2 YYDKDF (reference sequence). The germline V and J ends were trimmed by 0 bases and 7 bases, with 12 bases remaining between them. The chain's CDR3 is CATSRDPGQTEKLFF. The DNA of the CDR3 is TGTGCCACCAGCAGAGATCCGGGTCAGACTGAAAAACTGTTTTTT.

In this sample, this clonotype turned up a few times. The chain joins TRBV3-1 to TRBJ2-5, with a weak D call TRBD1 (6 bases). Germline V CDR1 and CDR2: LGHDT, YNNKEL (reference sequence). The CDR3 sequence is 14 residues long. Between the trimmed V and J ends, which lost 2 bases and 5 bases, there was a span of 12 bases. The CDR3 region is CASSQSTGGETQYF. The CDR3 coding sequence is TGTGCCAGCAGCCAATCGACAGGCGGGGAGACCCAGTACTTC.

This chain connects TRBV7-7 to TRBJ2-1, with 7 bases aligning to TRBD2. The ends lost 6 bases at V and 8 bases at J; junction bases unmatched: 7. Germline V gene sequence: CDR1 SSHAT, CDR2 FNYEAQ (reference sequence). The CDR3 has 13 amino acids. The CDR3 region has the DNA TGTGCCAGCAGTAGCGGACTAGTGGATGAGCAGTTCTTC. As protein: CASSSGLVDEQFF.

In this sample, this clonotype turned up a few times. The rearrangement links TRBV10-1 to TRBJ2-7; no reliable D call. Trimming removed 3 bases from V and 2 bases from J, with 11 bases in between. Germline V gene data show CDR1 as WNHNN and CDR2 as SYGVQD (reference sequence). This CDR3 contains 14 residues. CDR3 amino acids: CASSDLSAPYEQYF. Written as DNA, the CDR3 is TGCGCCAGCAGTGATCTGAGTGCTCCCTACGAGCAGTACTTC.

The V gene is TRBV6-5, the J gene TRBJ2-1; 11 bases are shared with TRBD2. The CDR3 spans 15 residues. The V and J ends lost 6 bases and 3 bases, in that order; junction bases with no gene match: 4. CDR1 and CDR2 (germline): MNHEY, SVGAGI. As DNA, the CDR3 is TGTGCCAGCAGATCGACTAGCGGGAACTACAATGAGCAGTTCTTC. Protein product: CASRSTSGNYNEQFF.

This clonotype was counted between two and nine times. The chain uses TRBV27 and TRBJ2-3, with a weak D call TRBD1 (5 bases). This CDR3 is 22 amino acids long. Trimming took 6 bases from V and 2 from J, leaving 36 bases between them. Germline CDR1 and CDR2: MNHEY and SMNVEV (reference sequence). CDR3 protein: CASRLRQGQPSLGSPNTDTQYF. Here the CDR3 DNA reads TGTGCCAGCAGGCTCCGCCAGGGTCAGCCCTCCCTGGGATCCCCAAACACAGATACGCAGTATTTT.

V is TRBV20-1 and J is TRBJ2-1; D assignment may be TRBD1 or TRBD2 (5 bases each). The CDR3 spans 12 residues. With 5 bases removed from V and 6 bases from J, the gap between germline ends came to 11 bases. In germline, CDR1 is DFQATT, CDR2 SNEGSKA (reference sequence). CDR3 sequence (DNA): TGCAGTGCTTCCCGGGACCGCAATGAGCAGTTCTTC. It is translated as CSASRDRNEQFF.